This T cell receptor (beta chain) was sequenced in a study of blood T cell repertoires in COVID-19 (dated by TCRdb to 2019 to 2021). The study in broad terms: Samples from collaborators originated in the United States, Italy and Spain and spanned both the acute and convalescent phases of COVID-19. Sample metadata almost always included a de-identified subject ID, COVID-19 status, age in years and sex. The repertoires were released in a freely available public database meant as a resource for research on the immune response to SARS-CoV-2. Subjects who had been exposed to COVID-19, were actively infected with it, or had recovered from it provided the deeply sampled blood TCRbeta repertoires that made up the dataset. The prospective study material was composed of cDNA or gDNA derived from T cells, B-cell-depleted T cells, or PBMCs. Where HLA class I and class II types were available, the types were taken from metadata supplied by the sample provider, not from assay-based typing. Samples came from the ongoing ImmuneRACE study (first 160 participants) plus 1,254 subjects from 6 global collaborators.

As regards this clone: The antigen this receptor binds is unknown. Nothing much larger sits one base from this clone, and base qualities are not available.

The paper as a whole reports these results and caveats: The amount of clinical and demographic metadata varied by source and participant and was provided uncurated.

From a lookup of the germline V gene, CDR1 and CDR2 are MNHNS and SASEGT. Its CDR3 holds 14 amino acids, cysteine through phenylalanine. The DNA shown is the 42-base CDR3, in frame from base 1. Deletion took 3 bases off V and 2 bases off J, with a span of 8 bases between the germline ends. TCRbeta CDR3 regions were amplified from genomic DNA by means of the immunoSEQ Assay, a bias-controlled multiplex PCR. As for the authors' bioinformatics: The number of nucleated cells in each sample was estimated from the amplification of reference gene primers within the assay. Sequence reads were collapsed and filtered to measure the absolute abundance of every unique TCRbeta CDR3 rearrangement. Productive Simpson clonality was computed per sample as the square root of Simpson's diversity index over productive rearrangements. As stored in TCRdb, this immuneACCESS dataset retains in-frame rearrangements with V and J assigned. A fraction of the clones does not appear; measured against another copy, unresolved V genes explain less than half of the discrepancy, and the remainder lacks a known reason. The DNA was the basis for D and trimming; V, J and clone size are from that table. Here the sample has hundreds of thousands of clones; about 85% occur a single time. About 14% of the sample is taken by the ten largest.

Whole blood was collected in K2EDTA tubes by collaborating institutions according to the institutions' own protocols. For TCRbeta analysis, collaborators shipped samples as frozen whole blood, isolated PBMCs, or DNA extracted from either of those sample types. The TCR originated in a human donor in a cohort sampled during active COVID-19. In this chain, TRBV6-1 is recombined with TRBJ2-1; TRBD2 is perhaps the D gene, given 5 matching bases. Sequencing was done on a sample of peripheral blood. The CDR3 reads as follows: CASSDEGPYNEQFF. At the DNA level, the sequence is TGTGCCAGCAGTGATGAGGGTCCCTACAATGAGCAGTTCTTC.